Presented here are 4 T cell receptor beta chains from one specimen sequenced in a study of T cells in women clearing cervical HPV infection. The method was immunoSEQ multiplex PCR; TCRdb's version includes in-frame clones alone and lacks a portion of them. The repertoire table contains tens of thousands of clones. The source material was blood buffy coat. These receptors all stem from a woman aged 18-70 years with a cervical HPV16 infection that either progressed to CIN3+ or cleared (not recorded which).

As concerns this clone: The CDR3 end is not reached by the read, which stops 3 residues before it; the germline J gene fills it in. This chain connects TRBV6-1 to TRBJ2-2; 8 nucleotides line up with TRBD2. This CDR3 is 14 amino acids long. The V gene's germline CDR1 is MNHNS and CDR2 SASEGT. CDR3 DNA, as far as it was read: TGTGCCAGCAGTGATGCGGGGGGTAATGAAAAG. Its translation: CASSDAGGNEK. In full, the CDR3 is CASSDAGGNEKLFF.

To note about this clone: The read halts 3 residues ahead of the CDR3 end, with the missing end drawn from the germline J gene. This rearrangement joins TRBV20-1 to TRBJ2-3, with D possibly TRBD2 on 6 matching bases. The germline CDR1 and CDR2 sequences are DFQATT and SNEGSKA (reference sequence). CDR3 length equals 14 residues. The part of the CDR3 DNA that was read is TGCAGTGCTAGAGAGGTAGCGTGGGAGGAGACG. Protein product: CSAREVAWEET. The whole CDR3 is CSAREVAWEETQYF.

On this clone itself: The read comes to an end 3 residues before the CDR3 does, leaving the germline J gene to fill in the end. The V and J genes are TRBV19 and TRBJ1-1; 7 positions match TRBD1. CDR3 length: 18 amino acids. V lost 2 bases and J lost 1; bases outside the gene matches: 13. Germline-derived CDR1 and CDR2 are LNHDA and SQIVND (reference sequence). The chain's CDR3 is CASSIQGVLRSGNTEAFF. The CDR3 DNA, read in part, is TGTGCCAGTAGTATACAGGGGGTGCTTAGGAGTGGGAACACTGAA.

With respect to this clone: The CDR3 end falls 3 residues outside the read, so it is completed with the germline J gene. The gene calls are TRBV18 and TRBJ2-5; TRBD2 agrees at 11 bases. The CDR3 has 17 amino acids. The ends lost 3 bases at V and 2 bases at J; junction bases unmatched: 8. Germline loops: CDR1 KGHSH, CDR2 LQKENI. The CDR3 DNA, read in part, is TGTGCCAGCTCACCGCTGTTTAGCGGGGGGGGACAAGAGACC. Translating gives CASSPLFSGGGQET. The whole CDR3 reads CASSPLFSGGGQETQYF. The full variable domain, in which reference TRBV18 and TRBJ2-5 provide the parts outside the CDR3, is NAGVMQNPRHLVRRRGQEARLRCSPMKGHSHVYWYRQLPEEGLKFMVYLQKENIIDESGMPKERFSAEFPKEGPSILRIQQVVRGDSAAYFCASSPLFSGGGQETQYFGPGTRLLVL.